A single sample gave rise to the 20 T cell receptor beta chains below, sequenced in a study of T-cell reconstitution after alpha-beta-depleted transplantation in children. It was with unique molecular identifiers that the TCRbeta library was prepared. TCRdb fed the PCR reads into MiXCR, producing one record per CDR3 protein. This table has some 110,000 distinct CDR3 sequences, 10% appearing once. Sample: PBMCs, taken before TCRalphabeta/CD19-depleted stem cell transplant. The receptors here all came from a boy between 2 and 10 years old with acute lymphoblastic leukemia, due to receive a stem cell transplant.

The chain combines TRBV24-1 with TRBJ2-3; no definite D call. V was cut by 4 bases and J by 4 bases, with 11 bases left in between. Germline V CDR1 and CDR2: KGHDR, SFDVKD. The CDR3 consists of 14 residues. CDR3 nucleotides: TGTGCCACCAGTGACAGGCCCACGCCAGATACGCAGTATTTT. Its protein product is CATSDRPTPDTQYF.

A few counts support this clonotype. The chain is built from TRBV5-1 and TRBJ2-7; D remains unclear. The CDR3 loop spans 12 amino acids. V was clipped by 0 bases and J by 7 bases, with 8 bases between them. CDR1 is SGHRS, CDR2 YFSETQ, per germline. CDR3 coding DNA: TGCGCCAGCAGCTTGGGGGTAGAAGAGCAGTACTTC. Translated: CASSLGVEEQYF.

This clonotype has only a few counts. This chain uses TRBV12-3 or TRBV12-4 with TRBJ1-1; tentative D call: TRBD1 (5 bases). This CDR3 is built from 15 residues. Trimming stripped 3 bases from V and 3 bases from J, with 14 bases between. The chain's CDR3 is CASSLSRRTYTEAFF. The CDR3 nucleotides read TGTGCCAGCAGTTTGTCGCGTAGGACATACACTGAAGCTTTCTTT.

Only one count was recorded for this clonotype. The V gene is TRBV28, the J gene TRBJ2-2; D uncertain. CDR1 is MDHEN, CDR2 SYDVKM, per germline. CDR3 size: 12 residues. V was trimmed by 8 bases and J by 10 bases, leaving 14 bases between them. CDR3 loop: CASGIDPPELFF. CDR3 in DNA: TGTGCCAGCGGGATCGACCCACCGGAGCTGTTTTTT.

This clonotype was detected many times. The CDR3 protein is CASSFGGETQYF. DNA of the CDR3: TGTGCCAGCAGCTTCGGGGGAGAGACCCAGTACTTC. This chain uses TRBV7-6 with TRBJ2-5, with a possible D match to TRBD2 (6 bases). From germline, CDR1 is SGHVS and CDR2 FNYEAQ. V was clipped by 3 bases and J by 4 bases, with 6 bases between them. The CDR3 runs to 12 residues.

The DNA for the CDR3 is TGTGCCATCAGTTCTAGGACAGGGTTAGGGTATAGCAATCAGCCCCAGCATTTT. This sequence encodes CAISSRTGLGYSNQPQHF. The V gene is TRBV7-4, the J gene TRBJ1-5; 8 nucleotides match TRBD1. This CDR3 region has 18 residues. Germline lookup yields CDR1 SGHVT and CDR2 SQSDAQ. Losses at the gene ends were 10 bases for V and 0 bases for J; bases not matched to a gene: 17.

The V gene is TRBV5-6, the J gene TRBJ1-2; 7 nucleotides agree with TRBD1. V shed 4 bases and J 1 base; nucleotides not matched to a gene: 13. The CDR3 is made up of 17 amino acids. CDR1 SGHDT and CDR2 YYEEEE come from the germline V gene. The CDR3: CASSEGVGQLHNYGYTF. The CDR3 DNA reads TGTGCCAGCAGCGAGGGGGTGGGACAGCTCCATAACTATGGCTACACCTTC.

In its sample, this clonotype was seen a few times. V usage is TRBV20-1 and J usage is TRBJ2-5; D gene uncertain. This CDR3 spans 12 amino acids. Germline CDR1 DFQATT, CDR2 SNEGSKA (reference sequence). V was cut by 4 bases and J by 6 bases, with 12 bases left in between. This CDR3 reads CSATGWAQTQYF. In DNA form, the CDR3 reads TGCAGTGCTACAGGTTGGGCGCAGACCCAGTACTTC.

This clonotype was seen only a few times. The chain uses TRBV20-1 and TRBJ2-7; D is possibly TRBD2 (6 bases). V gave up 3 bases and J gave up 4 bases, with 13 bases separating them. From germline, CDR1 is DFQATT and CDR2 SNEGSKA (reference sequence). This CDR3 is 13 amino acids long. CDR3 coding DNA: TGCAGTGCTAGGCCGGGAGCCCAATACGAGCAGTACTTC. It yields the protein CSARPGAQYEQYF.

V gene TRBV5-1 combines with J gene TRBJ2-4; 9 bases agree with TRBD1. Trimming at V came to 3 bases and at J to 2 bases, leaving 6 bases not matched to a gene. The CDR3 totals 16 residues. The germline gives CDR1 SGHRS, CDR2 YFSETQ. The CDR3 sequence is CASSWDRVGTKNIQYF. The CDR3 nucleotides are TGCGCCAGCAGCTGGGACAGGGTCGGGACCAAAAACATTCAGTACTTC. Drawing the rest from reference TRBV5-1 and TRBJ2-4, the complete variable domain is KAGVTQTPRYLIKTRGQQVTLSCSPISGHRSVSWYQQTPGQGLQFLFEYFSETQRNKGNFPGRFSGRQFSNSRSEMNVSTLELGDSALYLCASSWDRVGTKNIQYFGAGTRLSVL.

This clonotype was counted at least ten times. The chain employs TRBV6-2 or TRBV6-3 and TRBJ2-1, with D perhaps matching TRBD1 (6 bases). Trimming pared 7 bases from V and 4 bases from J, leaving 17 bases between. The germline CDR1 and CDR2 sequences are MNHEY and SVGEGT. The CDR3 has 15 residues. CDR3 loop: CASTNTGMTYNEQFF. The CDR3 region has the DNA TGTGCCAGCACTAATACAGGGATGACTTACAATGAGCAGTTCTTC.

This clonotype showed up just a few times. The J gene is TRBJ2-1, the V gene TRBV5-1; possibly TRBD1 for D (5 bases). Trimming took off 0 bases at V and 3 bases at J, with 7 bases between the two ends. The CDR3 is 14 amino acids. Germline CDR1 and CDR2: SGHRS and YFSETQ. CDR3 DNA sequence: TGCGCCAGCAGCTTGGCTCAGGGCTACAATGAGCAGTTCTTC. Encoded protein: CASSLAQGYNEQFF.

The CDR3 DNA reads as TGTGCCAGCAGTTTTTCTAGCGGAGGGCAAGAGACCCAGTACTTC. This gives the protein CASSFSSGGQETQYF. The J gene is TRBJ2-5, the V gene TRBV28, with TRBD2 matching over 7 bases. Trimming removed 3 bases from V and 2 bases from J; junction bases left unmatched: 6. The CDR3 is 15 residues long. Germline V lookup: CDR1 MDHEN, CDR2 SYDVKM.

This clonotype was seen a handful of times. CDR3 region: CASSFRTDYEQYF. DNA for the CDR3: TGCGCCAGCAGCTTCAGGACGGACTACGAGCAGTACTTC. The chain is built from TRBV5-1 and TRBJ2-7; D unclear. The CDR3 loop spans 13 amino acids. V lost 2 bases and J lost 3, with 9 bases in between. Germline CDR1 reads SGHRS; CDR2 reads YFSETQ.

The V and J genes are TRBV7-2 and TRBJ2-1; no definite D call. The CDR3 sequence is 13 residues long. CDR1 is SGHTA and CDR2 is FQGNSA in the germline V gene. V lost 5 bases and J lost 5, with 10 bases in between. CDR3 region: CASSRSRDNEQFF. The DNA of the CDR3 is TGTGCCAGCAGCCGTAGTCGGGACAATGAGCAGTTCTTC. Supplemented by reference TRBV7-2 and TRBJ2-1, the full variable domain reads GAGVSQSPSNKVTEKGKDVELRCDPISGHTALYWYRQSLGQGLEFLIYFQGNSAPDKSGLPSDRFSAERTGGSVSTLTIQRTQQEDSAVYLCASSRSRDNEQFFGPGTRLTVL.

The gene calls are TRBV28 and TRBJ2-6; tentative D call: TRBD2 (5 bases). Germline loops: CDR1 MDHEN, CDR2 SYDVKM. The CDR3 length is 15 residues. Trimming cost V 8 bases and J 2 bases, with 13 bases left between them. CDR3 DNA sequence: TGTGCCAGCGGCCGACGCGGGCCTGGGGCCAACGTCCTGACTTTC. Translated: CASGRRGPGANVLTF.

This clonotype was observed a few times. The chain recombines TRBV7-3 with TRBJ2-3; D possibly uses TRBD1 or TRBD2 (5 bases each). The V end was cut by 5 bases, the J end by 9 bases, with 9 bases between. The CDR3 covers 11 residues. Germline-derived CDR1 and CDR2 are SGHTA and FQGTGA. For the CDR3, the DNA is TGTGCCAGCAGCCACGGGGACACGCAGTATTTT. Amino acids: CASSHGDTQYF. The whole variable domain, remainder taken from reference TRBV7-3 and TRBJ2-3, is GAGVSQTPSNKVTEKGKYVELRCDPISGHTALYWYRQSLGQGPEFLIYFQGTGAADDSGLPNDRFFAVRPEGSVSTLKIQRTERGDSAVYLCASSHGDTQYFGPGTRLTVL.

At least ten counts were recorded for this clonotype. CDR3 sequence (DNA): TGCGCCAGCAGCTCCCGGGCAGGGGTCTACGAGCAGTACTTC. The encoded protein is CASSSRAGVYEQYF. The chain recombines TRBV5-1 with TRBJ2-7, with a weak D call TRBD1 (6 bases). CDR1 and CDR2 from the germline V gene are SGHRS and YFSETQ. V lost 3 bases and J 3 bases, leaving 13 bases between the germline ends. The CDR3 sequence is 14 residues long.

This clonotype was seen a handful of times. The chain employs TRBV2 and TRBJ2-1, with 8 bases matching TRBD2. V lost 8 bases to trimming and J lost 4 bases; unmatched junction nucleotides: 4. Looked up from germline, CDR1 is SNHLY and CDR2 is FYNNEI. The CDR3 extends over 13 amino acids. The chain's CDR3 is CASGLALYNEQFF. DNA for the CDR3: TGTGCCAGCGGACTAGCTTTATACAATGAGCAGTTCTTC.

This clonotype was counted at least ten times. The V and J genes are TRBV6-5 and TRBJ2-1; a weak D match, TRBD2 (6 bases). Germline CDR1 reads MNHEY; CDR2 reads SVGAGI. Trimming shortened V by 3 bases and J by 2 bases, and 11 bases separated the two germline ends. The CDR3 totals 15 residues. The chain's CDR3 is CASSYGEVPYNEQFF. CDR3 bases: TGTGCCAGCAGTTATGGGGAGGTCCCCTACAATGAGCAGTTCTTC.